These T cell receptor beta chains were read from a single sample in a study of blood T cell repertoires in COVID-19. Clones were sequenced by immunoSEQ multiplex PCR, and TCRdb holds only the in-frame ones, with some missing. The data hold over 100,000 clones, with under 90% observed a single time. Sample: peripheral blood. Receptors originate from a woman aged 50 to 60 with acute or convalescent COVID-19. CDR3s include the opening cysteine and the closing phenylalanine or tryptophan. A D gene is named only where the DNA matches it firmly. Only some rows state a clone size, as once, few, many or a class for expanded clones.

v_call: TRBV6-2/TRBV6-3; d_call: TRBD2; cdr3_length: 12; clone_size: NA; j_call: TRBJ2-1; cdr3_aa: CASSLREGEQFF; cdr3_nt: TGTGCCAGCAGTTTACGGGAGGGTGAGCAGTTCTTC
v_call: TRBV2; d_call: NA; cdr3_length: 14; clone_size: NA; j_call: TRBJ2-1; cdr3_aa: CASSEAISYNEQFF; cdr3_nt: TGTGCCAGCAGTGAAGCCATCTCCTACAATGAGCAGTTCTTC
v_call: TRBV5-1; d_call: TRBD1; cdr3_length: 15; clone_size: NA; j_call: TRBJ1-2; cdr3_aa: CASSAQGGTNYGYTF; cdr3_nt: TGCGCCAGCAGCGCACAGGGGGGGACTAACTATGGCTACACCTTC
v_call: TRBV11-2; d_call: NA; cdr3_length: 15; clone_size: NA; j_call: TRBJ1-3; cdr3_aa: CASSFHDSSGNTIYF; cdr3_nt: TGTGCCAGCAGCTTTCACGATAGCTCTGGAAACACCATATATTTT
v_call: TRBV12-3/TRBV12-4; d_call: NA; cdr3_length: 13; clone_size: NA; j_call: TRBJ1-1; cdr3_aa: CASSLNTNTEAFF; cdr3_nt: TGTGCCAGCAGTTTAAACACGAACACTGAAGCTTTCTTT
v_call: TRBV18; d_call: NA; cdr3_length: 17; clone_size: NA; j_call: TRBJ2-1; cdr3_aa: CASSPQQGGISGNEQFF; cdr3_nt: TGTGCCAGCTCACCGCAACAGGGAGGGATATCAGGCAATGAGCAGTTCTTC
v_call: TRBV30; d_call: TRBD1; cdr3_length: 14; clone_size: NA; j_call: TRBJ1-2; cdr3_aa: CAWTGTGKGYGYTF; cdr3_nt: TGTGCCTGGACAGGGACAGGGAAGGGATATGGCTACACCTTC
v_call: TRBV14; d_call: NA; cdr3_length: 16; clone_size: NA; j_call: TRBJ1-4; cdr3_aa: CASSPQLPGQGEKLFF; cdr3_nt: TGTGCCAGCAGCCCTCAGTTACCGGGACAAGGGGAAAAACTGTTTTTT
v_call: TRBV18; d_call: NA; cdr3_length: 15; clone_size: once; j_call: TRBJ1-4; cdr3_aa: CASSPRTSENEKLFF; cdr3_nt: TGTGCCAGCTCACCCCGGACAAGTGAGAATGAAAAACTGTTTTTT
v_call: TRBV6-4; d_call: TRBD1; cdr3_length: 13; clone_size: NA; j_call: TRBJ1-2; cdr3_aa: CAGYLDRLYGYTF; cdr3_nt: TGTGCCGGATACTTGGACAGGCTCTATGGCTACACCTTC
v_call: TRBV28; d_call: TRBD1; cdr3_length: 13; clone_size: NA; j_call: TRBJ1-2; cdr3_aa: CASSWTGDHGYTF; cdr3_nt: TGTGCCAGCAGCTGGACAGGGGATCATGGCTACACCTTC